This record concerns one T cell receptor beta chain sequence. The data are from a study of cytomegalovirus exposure and HLA in healthy donors. The CDR3 length is 18 residues. V lost 5 bases to trimming and J lost 1 base; unmatched junction nucleotides: 12. Germline CDR1 and CDR2: SGHTA and FQGTGA. The primer mix had 60 Vbeta and 13 Jbeta primers. Data came from immunoSEQ multiplex PCR; TCRdb stores just in-frame clones and leaves some out. Altogether 120,000 or so clones are present, over 65% being singletons, with the ten largest covering around an eighth. What was sequenced was PBMCs. The TCR comes from a young man in good health and CMV-seropositive. The V and J genes are TRBV7-3 and TRBJ2-7; 12 positions agree with TRBD2. The CDR3 DNA is TGTGCCAGCAGCGCCCCCCGACTAGCGGGGGCTTTATCCTACGAGCAGTACTTC. This encodes CASSAPRLAGALSYEQYF.